This entry lists 15 T cell receptor beta chains sequenced from one sample in a study of CD8+CD57+ T cells in acquired aplastic anemia. TCR beta VDJ combinations and CDR3 sequences were profiled from genomic DNA. Each CDR3 protein gets one entry after TCRdb re-called the reads with MiXCR. The sample holds about 180,000 distinct CDR3 sequences, around half seen once. The sample taken for sequencing was sorted CD4+, CD8+, or CD8+CD57+ T cells (not recorded which) from PBMCs. The receptors derive from a human donor in good health.

This clonotype was counted at least ten times. This chain links TRBV6-1 with TRBJ2-3; TRBD2 is a possible D gene (6 bases). The CDR3 loop spans 16 amino acids. Trimming took off 5 bases at V and 4 bases at J, with 19 bases between the two ends. Per the germline V gene, CDR1 is MNHNS and CDR2 is SASEGT. In nucleotides, the CDR3 is TGTGCCAGCAGTCCCACGGGACTTGGGATTGCAGATACGCAGTATTTT. Protein product: CASSPTGLGIADTQYF.

This clonotype was counted many times. V gene TRBV2 combines with J gene TRBJ1-2; D might be TRBD1 (5 bases). The CDR3 has 14 residues. Trimming pared 3 bases from V and 5 bases from J, leaving 13 bases between. From germline, CDR1 is SNHLY and CDR2 FYNNEI. This CDR3 reads CASSDSGREYGYTF. The CDR3 nucleotides are TGTGCCAGCAGTGACTCAGGCAGGGAGTATGGCTACACCTTC.

This clonotype was seen repeatedly, ten times or more. CDR3 amino acids: CASGIQGARYEQYF. The CDR3 nucleotides read TGTGCCAGCGGGATACAGGGGGCTCGATACGAGCAGTACTTC. The genes are TRBV6-1 and TRBJ2-7, with TRBD1 matching 9 bases. Germline-derived CDR1 and CDR2 are MNHNS and SASEGT. Germline trimming cut 8 bases from V and 4 bases from J; bases unmatched to any gene: 9. The CDR3 is made up of 14 amino acids.

This clonotype was counted ten times or more. The rearrangement joins TRBV5-1 to TRBJ2-7, with D perhaps being TRBD1 or TRBD2 (6 bases each). The length of the CDR3 is 15 residues. Per the germline V gene, CDR1 is SGHRS and CDR2 is YFSETQ. The V end was cut by 0 bases, the J end by 5 bases, with 15 bases between. CDR3 in DNA: TGCGCCAGCAGCTTGGCCGGAGGGGGAAATGACGAGCAGTACTTC. This translates into CASSLAGGGNDEQYF.

The J gene is TRBJ2-3, the V gene TRBV10-3; 11 bases are shared with TRBD2. J lost 2 bases, V lost 6 bases, and 7 bases had no gene match. Germline CDR1 ENHRY, CDR2 SYGVKD. CDR3 size: 16 residues. The CDR3 loop reads CAIRPGTSGPTDTQYF. Written as DNA, the CDR3 is TGTGCCATCAGGCCGGGGACTAGCGGACCCACAGATACGCAGTATTTT.

This clonotype was recorded many times. The chain couples TRBV20-1 to TRBJ1-5; 10 bases line up with TRBD1. Germline-derived CDR1 and CDR2 are DFQATT and SNEGSKA (reference sequence). The CDR3 loop spans 15 amino acids. The J segment lost 3 bases and the V segment lost 6 bases, leaving 8 bases of the junction unmatched. The chain's CDR3 is CSAAGQGINNQPQHF. The CDR3 DNA reads TGCAGTGCGGCGGGACAGGGGATTAACAATCAGCCCCAGCATTTT.

This clonotype has just one count. The chain is built from TRBV10-3 and TRBJ1-5; 8 bases fit TRBD1. The ends lost 10 bases at V and 7 bases at J; junction bases unmatched: 12. Germline CDR1 reads ENHRY; CDR2 reads SYGVKD. The CDR3 length is 14 residues. The chain's CDR3 is CATTTGEFKQPQHF. In nucleotides, the CDR3 is TGTGCCACCACGACAGGGGAGTTTAAGCAGCCCCAGCATTTT.

The rearrangement joins TRBV3-1 to TRBJ1-1; D ambiguous. The CDR3 runs 13 residues. V was clipped by 0 bases and J by 5 bases, with 7 bases between them. Per the germline V gene, CDR1 is LGHDT and CDR2 is YNNKEL (reference sequence). The CDR3 DNA reads as TGTGCCAGCAGCCAAGAGATTCGTACTGAAGCTTTCTTT. This translates into CASSQEIRTEAFF.

At least ten counts were recorded for this clonotype. The genes are TRBV5-6 and TRBJ2-3; D not resolved. The CDR3 has 15 residues. Trimming shortened V by 0 bases and J by 0 bases, and 8 bases separated the two germline ends. Germline V gene data show CDR1 as SGHDT and CDR2 as YYEEEE. The CDR3, as DNA: TGTGCCAGCAGCTTGGAGCACCTGAGCACAGATACGCAGTATTTT. Its protein is CASSLEHLSTDTQYF.

This clonotype was seen at least ten times. The chain links TRBV13 to TRBJ2-7; a weak D match, TRBD1 (6 bases). This CDR3 comprises 13 residues. The V and J ends lost 5 bases and 6 bases respectively, with 14 bases between them. Germline-derived CDR1 and CDR2 are PRHDT and FYEKMQ (reference sequence). In nucleotides, the CDR3 is TGTGCCAGCAGCAAGGACAGCTTGCCCGAGCAGTACTTC. Protein sequence: CASSKDSLPEQYF.

The chain joins TRBV7-9 to TRBJ1-5; unclear D gene. CDR1 and CDR2 from the germline V gene are SEHNR and FQNEAQ (reference sequence). V was trimmed by 1 base and J by 4 bases, leaving 8 bases between them. The CDR3 loop spans 14 amino acids. CDR3 nucleotides: TGTGCCAGCAGCTTAGACCCCCCTAATCAGCCCCAGCATTTT. Protein product: CASSLDPPNQPQHF.

This clonotype occurred many times. The V and J genes are TRBV19 and TRBJ2-1, with 7 bases aligning to TRBD2. With 6 bases clipped from V and 9 bases from J, the junction kept 14 bases outside the gene matches. The CDR3 is 15 amino acids. Germline assignment: CDR1 LNHDA and CDR2 SQIVND (reference sequence). This CDR3 reads CASSPLGGSLGEQFF. CDR3 DNA: TGTGCCAGTAGCCCGCTTGGCGGGAGTTTGGGTGAGCAGTTCTTC.

This chain uses TRBV20-1 with TRBJ2-3, with TRBD1 identical over 9 bases. Germline V gene data show CDR1 as DFQATT and CDR2 as SNEGSKA (reference sequence). Trimming took 5 bases from V and 3 from J; bases not matched to a gene: 6. The CDR3 covers 14 residues. CDR3 protein: CSAPPGQGTDTQYF. As DNA, the CDR3 is TGCAGTGCTCCACCGGGACAGGGTACAGATACGCAGTATTTT.

The chain couples TRBV10-3 to TRBJ2-7; weak D call: TRBD2 (5 bases). This CDR3 contains 14 residues. Germline V gene sequence: CDR1 ENHRY, CDR2 SYGVKD. Trimming removed 6 bases at V and 3 bases at J, with 15 bases between. CDR3 amino acids: CAIRTREPNYEQYF. CDR3 sequence (DNA): TGTGCCATCAGAACTCGGGAACCGAACTACGAGCAGTACTTC.

This clonotype showed up just a few times. The rearrangement links TRBV7-8 to TRBJ2-7, with D unresolved. The CDR3 spans 13 residues. V shed 3 bases and J shed 4 bases, with 10 bases lying between them. The germline V gene has CDR1 SGHVS and CDR2 FQNEAQ. CDR3 amino acids: CASSFPGVYEQYF. The CDR3, as DNA: TGTGCCAGCAGCTTTCCAGGTGTGTACGAGCAGTACTTC.